Listed here is a single T cell receptor (beta chain). The data were taken from a study of blood T cell repertoires in COVID-19. Study as a whole: Sources were T cells, B-cell-depleted T cells, or PBMCs; the material itself was cDNA or gDNA.

The study drew participants aged about 18 to 89 years from around 24 US areas. Participant reports of clinical history set cohort assignment. The ends were cut back, 6 bases at V and 4 bases at J, with 10 bases in the middle. Germline lookup yields CDR1 MDHEN and CDR2 SYDVKM. The CDR3 loop spans 13 amino acids. Only in-frame clones appear in the TCRdb table, and some are missing; sequencing was by immunoSEQ multiplex PCR. The profile shows about 250,000 clones, roughly nine tenths of them singletons. The V gene is TRBV28, the J gene TRBJ1-5; no reliable D call. Input material: PBMCs or T cells enriched from blood (not recorded which). This sequence originates from a woman aged 45-65 years who had recovered from COVID-19. In DNA, the CDR3 is TGTGCCAGCAGCCTAGACGGGAATCAGCCCCAGCATTTT. Protein sequence: CASSLDGNQPQHF.